This T cell receptor beta chain was sequenced in a study of early T cells in non-severe SARS-CoV-2 infection. The overall study: Sequencing input comprised bulk RNA from unsorted whole blood; chain pairing was not available.

Attachment of unique molecular identifiers to individual cDNA molecules was performed. In TCRdb, the 5' RACE reads were re-called with MiXCR into one record per CDR3 protein. The table shows 65,000 to 75,000 distinct CDR3 sequences, with 9.5% to 13% occurring only once. The sample holds many counts of this clonotype. Its antigen is not known. Study-wide points: Lookups in VDJdb leaned toward anti-spike CD8 responses and missed private and CD4 specificities.

J was trimmed by 0 bases and V by 3 bases; bases with no gene match: 7. The V gene's germline CDR1 is GTSNPN and CDR2 SVGIG (reference sequence). CDR3 size: 16 residues. The clonotype comes from an adult who was a healthcare worker with PCR-confirmed SARS-CoV-2 infection or an uninfected control (not recorded which). The chain uses TRBV30 and TRBJ2-3; the match to TRBD1 covers 9 bases. Material for sequencing was whole blood. CDR3 protein: CAWRQGALSSTDTQYF. The CDR3, as DNA: TGTGCCTGGAGACAGGGGGCTCTTTCTAGCACAGATACGCAGTATTTT.